These 15 T cell receptor beta chains were all obtained from the same sample, sequenced in a study of identical twins. TCRdb reprocessed the 5' RACE reads via MiXCR and lists one record per CDR3 protein. The sample carries hundreds of thousands of distinct CDR3 sequences, around a tenth recorded once. What was sequenced was memory (CD45RO+) T cells sorted from blood. The receptors come from a woman between 18 and 29 years old in good health.

The DNA of the CDR3 is TGCAGTGCTTCCACCGGACTAGCGGGAGGGAATGAGCAGTTCTTC. This translates into CSASTGLAGGNEQFF. V usage is TRBV20-1 and J usage is TRBJ2-1; 15 bases are a match to TRBD2. The germline V gene encodes CDR1 DFQATT and CDR2 SNEGSKA (reference sequence). There are 15 residues in the CDR3. After removal of 5 bases from V and 7 bases from J, the junction contained 6 bases not matched to a gene.

In its sample, this clonotype was seen a few times. The chain recombines TRBV7-2 with TRBJ2-1; TRBD1 or TRBD2 may be the D gene (5 bases each). Germline V gene sequence: CDR1 SGHTA, CDR2 FQGNSA. With 7 bases removed from V and 6 bases from J, the gap between germline ends came to 16 bases. The length of the CDR3 is 14 residues. CDR3 loop: CASTSGRRVNEQFF. The CDR3 region has the DNA TGTGCCAGCACCTCAGGGAGACGCGTCAATGAGCAGTTCTTC.

This clonotype was counted only a few times. V is TRBV6-1 and J is TRBJ2-1; D may match TRBD1 or TRBD2 (6 bases each). Germline V CDR1 and CDR2: MNHNS, SASEGT. There are 16 residues in the CDR3. The germline V and J ends were trimmed by 6 bases and 5 bases, with 20 bases remaining between them. The CDR3 region is CASRPEQGGIHNEQFF. The CDR3 DNA sequence: TGTGCCAGCAGACCCGAACAGGGAGGAATTCACAATGAGCAGTTCTTC.

This clonotype occurred many times. The chain uses TRBV6-2 or TRBV6-3 and TRBJ2-3; TRBD1 matches 7 bases. The germline CDR1 and CDR2 sequences are MNHEY and SVGEGT. CDR3 size: 17 residues. V lost 2 bases to trimming and J lost 0 bases; unmatched junction nucleotides: 8. CDR3 bases: TGTGCCAGCAGTTACCCTCCGGGACAGACCAGCACAGATACGCAGTATTTT. It encodes CASSYPPGQTSTDTQYF.

This clonotype was seen only a few times. The chain couples TRBV7-2 to TRBJ2-2; 7 nucleotides align to TRBD1. Germline assignment: CDR1 SGHTA and CDR2 FQGNSA. Trimming took 2 bases from V and 1 from J; bases not matched to a gene: 7. The CDR3 is 17 residues long. CDR3 loop: CASSLRRGYRNTGELFF. The DNA of the CDR3 is TGTGCCAGCAGCTTACGCAGGGGGTACCGGAACACCGGGGAGCTGTTTTTT.

In this sample, this clonotype turned up many times. A junction boundary mismatches the germline segment, possibly from a read error. This chain connects TRBV7-7 to TRBJ1-2, with D maybe TRBD1 (5 bases). There are 17 residues in the CDR3. The germline V gene encodes CDR1 SSHAT and CDR2 FNYEAQ (reference sequence). For the CDR3, the DNA is TGTGCTAGCAGCCCTGGGGGGGACGACGCTTACAACTATGGCTACACCTTC. It translates to CASSPGGDDAYNYGYTF. The full variable domain, in which reference TRBV7-7 and TRBJ1-2 provide the parts outside the CDR3, is GAGVSQSPRYKVTKRGQDVTLRCDPISSHATLYWYQQALGQGPEFLTYFNYEAQPDKSGLPSDRFSAERPEGSISTLTIQRTEQRDSAMYRCASSPGGDDAYNYGYTFGSGTRLTVV.

The chain carries TRBV5-5 and TRBJ1-1, with D unresolved. Germline V gene data show CDR1 as SGHKS and CDR2 as YYEKEE (reference sequence). The CDR3 spans 15 residues. V lost 1 base, J lost 2 bases, and 12 bases lay in between. The CDR3 region is CASSLRWMVNTEAFF. The CDR3, as DNA: TGTGCCAGCAGCTTGCGGTGGATGGTAAACACTGAAGCTTTCTTT. Drawing the rest from reference TRBV5-5 and TRBJ1-1, the complete variable domain is DAGVTQSPTHLIKTRGQQVTLRCSPISGHKSVSWYQQVLGQGPQFIFQYYEKEERGRGNFPDRFSARQFPNYSSELNVNALLLGDSALYLCASSLRWMVNTEAFFGQGTRLTVV.

This chain connects TRBV29-1 to TRBJ2-3; TRBD1 might be the D (5 bases). Between the trimmed V and J ends, which lost 0 bases and 4 bases, there was a span of 14 bases. CDR1 and CDR2 (germline): SQVTM, ANQGSEA. The CDR3 covers 15 residues. Written as DNA, the CDR3 is TGCAGCGTTGAAGATACTGTGGTGGGGCCAGATACGCAGTATTTT. It codes for CSVEDTVVGPDTQYF.

The chain uses TRBV20-1 and TRBJ2-2; 7 nucleotides agree with TRBD2. The CDR3 is 13 amino acids. The trim removed 3 bases at V and 6 bases at J, leaving 4 bases unmatched. The germline CDR1 and CDR2 sequences are DFQATT and SNEGSKA (reference sequence). The CDR3 DNA is TGCAGTGCTAGCGGGGGGAGGGCCGGGGAGCTGTTTTTT. It translates to CSASGGRAGELFF.

This clonotype was counted a few times. The V call is TRBV5-1, the J call TRBJ2-1, with TRBD1 identical over 7 bases. Germline V CDR1 and CDR2: SGHRS, YFSETQ. Germline trimming cut 5 bases from V and 7 bases from J; bases unmatched to any gene: 9. The CDR3 loop spans 14 amino acids. CDR3 region: CASRAAGTANEQFF. DNA for the CDR3: TGCGCCAGCAGAGCCGCCGGGACAGCTAATGAGCAGTTCTTC.

This clonotype has ten or more counts. This chain joins TRBV10-3 and TRBJ2-7; TRBD2 matches at 7 bases. In germline, CDR1 is ENHRY, CDR2 SYGVKD. J gave up 7 bases and V 1 base, and 10 bases lay outside the gene matches. The CDR3 contains 15 residues. CDR3 in DNA: TGTGCCATCAGTGAGTTGGTGGGAGGGCTAGGTGAGCAGTACTTC. The encoded protein is CAISELVGGLGEQYF.

This clonotype was seen more than once but under ten times. The chain has TRBV12-3 or TRBV12-4 and TRBJ2-5; 8 bases agree with TRBD2. CDR3 length: 17 amino acids. The ends lost 5 bases at V and 1 base at J; junction bases unmatched: 12. The CDR3 here is CASSRASGGASQETQYF. The DNA for the CDR3 is TGTGCCAGCAGTAGGGCGTCGGGAGGGGCGAGCCAAGAGACCCAGTACTTC.

This clonotype was recorded a few times. The genes are TRBV20-1 and TRBJ1-4; D is unclear. The CDR3 is 13 amino acids. The germline gives CDR1 DFQATT, CDR2 SNEGSKA (reference sequence). Trimming stripped 1 base from V and 4 bases from J, with 7 bases between. Written as DNA, the CDR3 is TGCAGTGCTAGAGGGCAGTTTAATGAAAAACTGTTTTTT. Protein sequence: CSARGQFNEKLFF.

This clonotype was counted ten times or more. The chain carries TRBV15 and TRBJ2-7; 8 positions match TRBD1. The junction had 5 bases not matched to a gene; V was cut back by 10 bases and J by 3 bases. The CDR3 covers 12 residues. CDR1 is LNHNV, CDR2 YYDKDF, per germline (reference sequence). The CDR3 DNA reads TGTGCCATCGGACAGGGTATCTACGAGCAGTACTTC. Its protein product is CAIGQGIYEQYF.

This chain connects TRBV6-1 to TRBJ1-2; tentatively, D is TRBD1 (5 bases). V dropped 3 bases and J dropped 5 bases, with 10 bases sitting between them. Germline assignment: CDR1 MNHNS and CDR2 SASEGT. CDR3 length equals 13 residues. CDR3 nucleotide sequence: TGTGCCAGCAGTGAGACAGCCCTGTATGGCTACACCTTC. Translation gives CASSETALYGYTF.